Listed here is a single T cell receptor (beta chain). The antigen is unknown. The V gene's germline CDR1 is LNHDA and CDR2 SQIVND (reference sequence). Unmatched junction bases numbered 11, after V lost 5 bases and J lost 8 bases. The CDR3 is made up of 15 amino acids. The sample originates from a study of shared clonotypes between healthy human individuals. Study-level background: A couple of female and a few male donors aged 18 to 49 were enrolled. Each donor's CD4 naive and CD4 memory cells filled three plates apiece, CD8 naive two, and CD8 memory one.

Only in-frame clones appear in the TCRdb table, and some are missing; sequencing was by immunoSEQ multiplex PCR. The data hold 1.4 million to 1.5 million clones, with over 95% observed a single time. General study results and limits: Memory subsets had estimated richness that was generally smaller than that of naive subsets.

Material for sequencing was naive CD4+ T cells sorted from blood. Subset here: CD45RA+ positively selected. The chain uses TRBV19 and TRBJ1-4; TRBD1 aligns across 7 bases. This receptor was obtained from a young man in good health. This CDR3 reads CASSPTTGIGEKLFF. In DNA form, the CDR3 reads TGTGCCAGTAGTCCTACGACAGGGATCGGCGAAAAACTGTTTTTT.